These T cell receptor beta chains were read from a single sample in a study of T cell responses to AZD1222 COVID-19 vaccine. Repertoires were generated with immunoSEQ multiplex PCR, while TCRdb's copy carries only in-frame clones and drops some. This table holds just under 150,000 clones, more than 70% found once. Sequenced here: peripheral blood, sampled 28 days after the second AZD1222 dose. These receptors all stem from an adult who received the AZD1222 COVID-19 vaccine. Both conserved end residues are part of each CDR3. The D gene is left open where the match is weak. Size tells how often a clone was seen (once, few, many) or the class of an expanded clone, and some rows leave it out.

cdr3_nt: TGTGCCAGTTGGGGAGGGAACTATGGCTACACCTTC
cdr3_aa: CASWGGNYGYTF
j_call: TRBJ1-2
clone_size: NA
d_call: NA
v_call: TRBV19
cdr3_length: 12

cdr3_nt: TGCGCCAGCAGCTTGGCCTACGGGACAGGGTTCTACGAGCAGTACTTC
cdr3_aa: CASSLAYGTGFYEQYF
j_call: TRBJ2-7
clone_size: NA
d_call: TRBD1
v_call: TRBV5-1
cdr3_length: 16

cdr3_nt: TGTGCCAGTAGTAGTGGTAGCGGGAGGGCGGGCACCGGGGAGCTGTTTTTT
cdr3_aa: CASSSGSGRAGTGELFF
j_call: TRBJ2-2
clone_size: NA
d_call: TRBD2
v_call: TRBV19
cdr3_length: 17

cdr3_nt: TGTGCCTGGAGTGCCGACAGATACACTGAAGCTTTCTTT
cdr3_aa: CAWSADRYTEAFF
j_call: TRBJ1-1
clone_size: NA
d_call: NA
v_call: TRBV30
cdr3_length: 13

cdr3_nt: TGTGCCAGCAGTGAATACGGCAGGGGTCCCTACGAGCAGTACTTC
cdr3_aa: CASSEYGRGPYEQYF
j_call: TRBJ2-7
clone_size: NA
d_call: NA
v_call: TRBV25-1
cdr3_length: 15

cdr3_nt: TGTGCCAGCAGCACACCGTGGGGAGGGCAGAGGGAGGGATTCCCAGATACGCAGTATTTT
cdr3_aa: CASSTPWGGQREGFPDTQYF
j_call: TRBJ2-3
clone_size: NA
d_call: TRBD2
v_call: TRBV11-3
cdr3_length: 20

cdr3_nt: TGTGCCAGCATCTCGGCCGGGACTGGCTCCTACGAGCAGTACTTC
cdr3_aa: CASISAGTGSYEQYF
j_call: TRBJ2-7
clone_size: NA
d_call: NA
v_call: TRBV28
cdr3_length: 15

cdr3_nt: TGTGCCAGTAGTATAGGGAGGGGATGGTTCAATGAGCAGTTCTTC
cdr3_aa: CASSIGRGWFNEQFF
j_call: TRBJ2-1
clone_size: NA
d_call: NA
v_call: TRBV19
cdr3_length: 15

cdr3_nt: TGTGCCAGCAGCTACTCCGGGACAGAGATTGGGACCGGGGAGCTGTTTTTT
cdr3_aa: CASSYSGTEIGTGELFF
j_call: TRBJ2-2
clone_size: NA
d_call: TRBD1
v_call: TRBV5-5
cdr3_length: 17

cdr3_nt: TGTGCCTGTCAGGGGGGAGGCTATGGCTACACCTTC
cdr3_aa: CACQGGGYGYTF
j_call: TRBJ1-2
clone_size: NA
d_call: TRBD1
v_call: TRBV30
cdr3_length: 12

cdr3_nt: TGTGCCAGCAGCTTAGGGACTAGAATCCCGGGTGAGCAGTTCTTC
cdr3_aa: CASSLGTRIPGEQFF
j_call: TRBJ2-1
clone_size: NA
d_call: TRBD2
v_call: TRBV5-8
cdr3_length: 15

cdr3_nt: TGTGCCACCAGTGGGGGGGACAGAAACACTGAAGCTTTCTTT
cdr3_aa: CATSGGDRNTEAFF
j_call: TRBJ1-1
clone_size: NA
d_call: TRBD1
v_call: TRBV24-1
cdr3_length: 14

cdr3_nt: TGTGCCAGCACCCCCCGGGCCTTCGCTAATTCACCCCTCCACTTT
cdr3_aa: CASTPRAFANSPLHF
j_call: TRBJ1-6
clone_size: NA
d_call: NA
v_call: TRBV6-6
cdr3_length: 15

cdr3_nt: TGTGCCAGCAGCCAGACAGGGGGCAATCAGCCCCAGCATTTT
cdr3_aa: CASSQTGGNQPQHF
j_call: TRBJ1-5
clone_size: NA
d_call: TRBD1
v_call: TRBV9
cdr3_length: 14

cdr3_nt: TGTGCCAGCAGCTCCGGACAGTTAGGCAATCAGCCCCAGCATTTT
cdr3_aa: CASSSGQLGNQPQHF
j_call: TRBJ1-5
clone_size: NA
d_call: NA
v_call: TRBV11-2
cdr3_length: 15

cdr3_nt: TGTGCCAGCAGTCGGGGACTGAACTACGAGCAGTACTTC
cdr3_aa: CASSRGLNYEQYF
j_call: TRBJ2-7
clone_size: NA
d_call: NA
v_call: TRBV27
cdr3_length: 13

cdr3_nt: TGTGCCAGCAGTTCCCTGGGGCAGCCCCAGCATTTT
cdr3_aa: CASSSLGQPQHF
j_call: TRBJ1-5
clone_size: NA
d_call: NA
v_call: TRBV27
cdr3_length: 12

cdr3_nt: TGTGCCAGCAATGGACAGGGGTTGAACACTGAAGCTTTCTTT
cdr3_aa: CASNGQGLNTEAFF
j_call: TRBJ1-1
clone_size: many
d_call: TRBD1
v_call: TRBV2
cdr3_length: 14

cdr3_nt: TGTGCCAGCAAGGTATCCCCCCGAGAGCAGTTCTTC
cdr3_aa: CASKVSPREQFF
j_call: TRBJ2-1
clone_size: NA
d_call: NA
v_call: TRBV2
cdr3_length: 12

cdr3_nt: TGTGCCAGCAGCCTAGATAGGGCCGCCGATACGCAGTATTTT
cdr3_aa: CASSLDRAADTQYF
j_call: TRBJ2-3
clone_size: NA
d_call: NA
v_call: TRBV7-6
cdr3_length: 14

cdr3_nt: TGTGCCAGCAGCTTCTTGGCAGATCTGAGTAGAATGACAGATACGCAGTATTTT
cdr3_aa: CASSFLADLSRMTDTQYF
j_call: TRBJ2-3
clone_size: NA
d_call: NA
v_call: TRBV7-2
cdr3_length: 18

cdr3_nt: TGTGCCAGCTCACCAATAGGACCGCACCCGTCCAGGCCCCATAGCAATCAGCCCCAGCATTTT
cdr3_aa: CASSPIGPHPSRPHSNQPQHF
j_call: TRBJ1-5
clone_size: NA
d_call: NA
v_call: TRBV18
cdr3_length: 21

cdr3_nt: TGTGCCTGGAGCGTGCAGATTACCAATGAGCAGTTCTTC
cdr3_aa: CAWSVQITNEQFF
j_call: TRBJ2-1
clone_size: NA
d_call: NA
v_call: TRBV30
cdr3_length: 13

cdr3_nt: TGTGCCAGCAGCCAAGCTGGAGGGGAGGGTGAAAAACTGTTTTTT
cdr3_aa: CASSQAGGEGEKLFF
j_call: TRBJ1-4
clone_size: NA
d_call: NA
v_call: TRBV3-1/TRBV3-2
cdr3_length: 15

cdr3_nt: TGCGCCAGCAGCCAAGATAGGGGTTCTCAGCCCCAGCATTTT
cdr3_aa: CASSQDRGSQPQHF
j_call: TRBJ1-5
clone_size: NA
d_call: NA
v_call: TRBV4-3
cdr3_length: 14

cdr3_nt: TGTGCCAGCAGTTACTCATCAGGGGGAAGCTATGGCTACACCTTC
cdr3_aa: CASSYSSGGSYGYTF
j_call: TRBJ1-2
clone_size: NA
d_call: TRBD1
v_call: TRBV6-5
cdr3_length: 15

cdr3_nt: TGTGCCAGCAGCTTAAGTTTGCGCGGCACAGATACGCAGTATTTT
cdr3_aa: CASSLSLRGTDTQYF
j_call: TRBJ2-3
clone_size: few
d_call: NA
v_call: TRBV7-6
cdr3_length: 15

cdr3_nt: TGTGCCAGCAGCCAAGAGAGGGGGAGCGAAAAACTGTTTTTT
cdr3_aa: CASSQERGSEKLFF
j_call: TRBJ1-4
clone_size: NA
d_call: NA
v_call: TRBV3-1/TRBV3-2
cdr3_length: 14

cdr3_nt: TGTGCCACCAGTGATTTCCCCGGACAGGGATTGGTCCGGGGGAGAGCTCCCGATACGCAGTATTTT
cdr3_aa: CATSDFPGQGLVRGRAPDTQYF
j_call: TRBJ2-3
clone_size: NA
d_call: TRBD1
v_call: TRBV24-1
cdr3_length: 22

cdr3_nt: TGTGCCAGCAGCTTATTCGGGACACCGGGGACTGAAGCTTTCTTT
cdr3_aa: CASSLFGTPGTEAFF
j_call: TRBJ1-1
clone_size: NA
d_call: NA
v_call: TRBV7-2
cdr3_length: 15

cdr3_nt: TGTGCCAGCAGCCGGGAGCGGGAGAGCAATGAGCAGTTCTTC
cdr3_aa: CASSRERESNEQFF
j_call: TRBJ2-1
clone_size: once
d_call: TRBD2
v_call: TRBV7-2
cdr3_length: 14

cdr3_nt: TGTGCCAGCAACCCGGCGGGAGGACACACCGGGGAGCTGTTTTTT
cdr3_aa: CASNPAGGHTGELFF
j_call: TRBJ2-2
clone_size: NA
d_call: TRBD2
v_call: TRBV11-3
cdr3_length: 15

cdr3_nt: TGTGCCAGCAGCTTGAGCGGGGCGGGGTCTCGGGCTTTCTTT
cdr3_aa: CASSLSGAGSRAFF
j_call: TRBJ1-1
clone_size: NA
d_call: NA
v_call: TRBV5-6
cdr3_length: 14

cdr3_nt: TGTGCCAGCAGCTTAGATCATCCTGGAAACACCATATATTTT
cdr3_aa: CASSLDHPGNTIYF
j_call: TRBJ1-3
clone_size: NA
d_call: NA
v_call: TRBV7-9
cdr3_length: 14

cdr3_nt: TGCGCCAGCAGCTTGGTTTACAGGCAGGGGGCACCTGGGGCCAACGTCCTGACTTTC
cdr3_aa: CASSLVYRQGAPGANVLTF
j_call: TRBJ2-6
clone_size: NA
d_call: TRBD1
v_call: TRBV5-1
cdr3_length: 19

cdr3_nt: TGTGCCAGCAGCTTACGTGCGGCATACTACAATGAGCAGTTCTTC
cdr3_aa: CASSLRAAYYNEQFF
j_call: TRBJ2-1
clone_size: NA
d_call: NA
v_call: TRBV11-2
cdr3_length: 15

cdr3_nt: TGTGCCAGCAGCCAAGAGGGACAGGGGGCGAGGACACCCCTCCACTTT
cdr3_aa: CASSQEGQGARTPLHF
j_call: TRBJ1-6
clone_size: NA
d_call: TRBD1
v_call: TRBV4-2
cdr3_length: 16

cdr3_nt: TGTGCCAGCAGCTTAGCCCGGGGCCCTCAGTACTTC
cdr3_aa: CASSLARGPQYF
j_call: TRBJ2-7
clone_size: NA
d_call: NA
v_call: TRBV7-6
cdr3_length: 12

cdr3_nt: TGTGCCAGCAGCGTAGGGGGAGGGCCCTCACTAATCCAAGAGACCCAGTACTTC
cdr3_aa: CASSVGGGPSLIQETQYF
j_call: TRBJ2-5
clone_size: NA
d_call: TRBD2
v_call: TRBV9
cdr3_length: 18

cdr3_nt: TGTGCCAGCAGCCCTAGGACGGCTGGAAACACCATATATTTT
cdr3_aa: CASSPRTAGNTIYF
j_call: TRBJ1-3
clone_size: NA
d_call: NA
v_call: TRBV7-9
cdr3_length: 14

cdr3_nt: TGTGCCAGCAGCTTGTTCCCTTCTGGAAACACCATATATTTT
cdr3_aa: CASSLFPSGNTIYF
j_call: TRBJ1-3
clone_size: NA
d_call: NA
v_call: TRBV7-8
cdr3_length: 14

cdr3_nt: TGTGCCAGCAAGGGGACCGCCTACGAGCAGTACTTC
cdr3_aa: CASKGTAYEQYF
j_call: TRBJ2-7
clone_size: NA
d_call: NA
v_call: TRBV7-9
cdr3_length: 12

cdr3_nt: TGTGCCAGCAGTCCCGCACAGACAGGCTACGAGCAGTACTTC
cdr3_aa: CASSPAQTGYEQYF
j_call: TRBJ2-7
clone_size: NA
d_call: NA
v_call: TRBV6-5
cdr3_length: 14

cdr3_nt: TGTGCCATCAGGGGCCAGGGGTTGGACACTGAAGCTTTCTTT
cdr3_aa: CAIRGQGLDTEAFF
j_call: TRBJ1-1
clone_size: NA
d_call: NA
v_call: TRBV10-3
cdr3_length: 14

cdr3_nt: TGTGCCAGCAGCCGCCAGGACAGGGACGAGGAGAAACTGTTTTTT
cdr3_aa: CASSRQDRDEEKLFF
j_call: TRBJ1-4
clone_size: NA
d_call: TRBD1
v_call: TRBV4-2
cdr3_length: 15

cdr3_nt: TGTGCCAGCAGCCAAGAACTAGCTGGCACAGATACGCAGTATTTT
cdr3_aa: CASSQELAGTDTQYF
j_call: TRBJ2-3
clone_size: NA
d_call: NA
v_call: TRBV4-2
cdr3_length: 15

cdr3_nt: TGTGCCAGTAGTAGAGGACTAATGTACGAGCAGTACTTC
cdr3_aa: CASSRGLMYEQYF
j_call: TRBJ2-7
clone_size: few
d_call: NA
v_call: TRBV19
cdr3_length: 13

cdr3_nt: TGTGCCGGACGGACCGCCCCAGCGGGACTGTCCTACAATGAGCAGTTCTTC
cdr3_aa: CAGRTAPAGLSYNEQFF
j_call: TRBJ2-1
clone_size: NA
d_call: TRBD2
v_call: TRBV5-8
cdr3_length: 17

cdr3_nt: TGTGCCAGCAGCCAAGCGCGGCGGGACAGGTATACAGATACGCAGTATTTT
cdr3_aa: CASSQARRDRYTDTQYF
j_call: TRBJ2-3
clone_size: few
d_call: TRBD1
v_call: TRBV14
cdr3_length: 17

cdr3_nt: TGTGCCAGCTCACTTACGGGACAGGGCGGTCAGCCCCAGCATTTT
cdr3_aa: CASSLTGQGGQPQHF
j_call: TRBJ1-5
clone_size: NA
d_call: TRBD1
v_call: TRBV18
cdr3_length: 15

cdr3_nt: TGTGCCAGTAGTGAACAGGTGAACACTGAAGCTTTCTTT
cdr3_aa: CASSEQVNTEAFF
j_call: TRBJ1-1
clone_size: NA
d_call: NA
v_call: TRBV19
cdr3_length: 13

cdr3_nt: TGTGCCACCAGTGATTTCAGCGGGAGCTACAATGAGCAGTTCTTC
cdr3_aa: CATSDFSGSYNEQFF
j_call: TRBJ2-1
clone_size: NA
d_call: TRBD2
v_call: TRBV24-1
cdr3_length: 15

cdr3_nt: TGTGCCAGCAGGGGACAAGTTTCTTTCGAGCAGTACTTC
cdr3_aa: CASRGQVSFEQYF
j_call: TRBJ2-7
clone_size: NA
d_call: NA
v_call: TRBV27
cdr3_length: 13